This record concerns one T cell receptor (beta chain) sequence. Trimming took 5 bases from V and 15 from J, leaving 5 bases between them. The CDR3 loop spans 8 amino acids. Germline CDR1 SEHNR, CDR2 FQNEAQ (reference sequence). The entry originates in a study of blood T cell repertoires in COVID-19. About the study: The analysed material was cDNA or gDNA that came from T cells, B-cell-depleted T cells, or PBMCs.

The data were produced by immunoSEQ multiplex PCR, yet TCRdb's version contains in-frame clones alone and is incomplete. Among tens of thousands of clones listed, 90% were seen once. The material sequenced was peripheral blood. V and J are TRBV7-9 and TRBJ2-1; D call uncertain. This TCR was recovered from a woman aged 80 or over with active or convalescent COVID-19. Here the CDR3 reads CASSPSFF. CDR3 in DNA: TGTGCCAGCAGCCCTTCGTTCTTC.